These T cell receptor beta chains were read from a single sample in a study of blood T cells in healthy people across ages. MiXCR was run by TCRdb on the 5' RACE reads, yielding one entry per CDR3 protein. The sample has about 1.8 million distinct CDR3 sequences; about 49% are singletons. The sample comprised blood. These receptors all come from a woman aged 40 to 50 in good health. Each CDR3 is given with its conserved first and last residue. The D gene is left open where the match is weak. Clone size is stated in some rows and not others, as once, few, many or a class when expanded.

d_gene	v_gene	j_gene	abundance	CDR3nt	CDR3aa
NA	TRBV2	TRBJ2-5	NA	TGTACCAGCAGCACCAACAGGGTGGGAAGTGAGACCCAGTACTTC	CTSSTNRVGSETQYF
NA	TRBV15	TRBJ1-5	NA	TGTGCCACTAGCAGAGGGGAAGAACATAGCAATCAGCCCCAGCATTTT	CATSRGEEHSNQPQHF
NA	TRBV6-2/TRBV6-3	TRBJ2-7	NA	TGTGCCAGCAGCCCTCATTCGGGACGGCCCTACGAGCAGTACTTC	CASSPHSGRPYEQYF
NA	TRBV7-8	TRBJ2-3	NA	TGTGCCAGCAGCTTGACGGGGGCGCACACAGATACGCAGTATTTT	CASSLTGAHTDTQYF
TRBD1	TRBV7-9	TRBJ2-1	NA	TGTGCCAGCAGCTTCCCCCATAGACAGGGTGATTACCGTGTCCTGTTCTTC	CASSFPHRQGDYRVLFF
TRBD1	TRBV6-5	TRBJ1-2	few	TGTGCCAGCAGAGGGACAGGGGGGGACGATAACTATGGCTACACCTTC	CASRGTGGDDNYGYTF
NA	TRBV10-2	TRBJ1-2	few	TGCGCCAGCAAAACGGCGGCGGACTATGGCTACACCTTC	CASKTAADYGYTF
TRBD2	TRBV20-1	TRBJ2-1	few	TGCAGCGGCGGGGGGGCTTCCTACAATGAGCAGTTCTTC	CSGGGASYNEQFF
NA	TRBV6-5	TRBJ1-2	once	TGTGCCAGCAGTTCCCGGACAGACTCAAACGGCTACACCTTC	CASSSRTDSNGYTF
TRBD1	TRBV4-1	TRBJ2-1	few	TGCGCCAGCACCCAGGGACAGGGGGCCTACAATGAGCAGTTCTTC	CASTQGQGAYNEQFF
NA	TRBV3-1	TRBJ2-7	NA	TGTGCCAGCAGCCAAGGCCCCCGACAGGTAACATCCTACGAGCAGTACTTC	CASSQGPRQVTSYEQYF
TRBD1	TRBV4-3	TRBJ2-4	NA	TGCGCCAGCAGCCAAGCCGGACAGGGGGCGAAAGAGCAGTACTTC	CASSQAGQGAKEQYF
TRBD1	TRBV7-2	TRBJ2-7	NA	TGTGCCAGCAGCTTATCGGGTGCAGGGGGCTACGAGCAGTACTTC	CASSLSGAGGYEQYF
NA	TRBV7-9	TRBJ1-2	NA	TGTGCCAGCAGCTTACTGGGGCAGACCCATGGCTACACCTTC	CASSLLGQTHGYTF